Below, one T cell receptor (beta chain) is given with its context. The data were obtained in a study of blood T cell repertoires in COVID-19. Across the whole study: PBMCs, B-cell-depleted T cells, or T cells were the source of the cDNA or gDNA that made up the material.

Assay used: immunoSEQ multiplex PCR; TCRdb lists only in-frame clones, some missing. The table shows around 40,000 clones, with 87% occurring only once. This clonotype was obtained from a man aged 45-65 years with active or convalescent COVID-19. Specimen: peripheral blood.

The CDR3 region is CASSPRDSKETQYF. In nucleotides, the CDR3 is TGCGCCAGCAGCCCCCGAGACAGCAAAGAGACCCAGTACTTC. V gene TRBV4-1 combines with J gene TRBJ2-5, with a possible D match to TRBD1 (5 bases). V was cut by 4 bases and J by 3 bases, with 12 bases left in between. The CDR3 is 14 amino acids. CDR1 is MGHRA and CDR2 is YSYEKL in the germline V gene.